These T cell receptor beta chains were read from a single sample in a study of blood T cell repertoires in COVID-19. Method: immunoSEQ multiplex PCR; TCRdb's copy keeps in-frame clones and lacks some. This table has 290,000 or so clones, roughly nine tenths appearing once. What was sequenced was peripheral blood. The source of these receptors is a woman aged 30 to 39 with COVID-19, enrolled during active disease. The CDR3 runs from the conserved cysteine through the conserved F or W. A D gene is named only where the DNA matches it firmly. Some rows mark clone size as missing; the rest say once, few, many or name a class of expanded clone.

V: TRBV9; size: NA; J: TRBJ1-1; D: NA; CDR3: CASSVGGRARRGEAFF; DNA: TGTGCCAGCAGCGTAGGCGGCAGGGCCCGACGCGGTGAAGCTTTCTTT
V: TRBV7-2; size: NA; J: TRBJ2-1; D: NA; CDR3: CASSLYTGVQYNEQFF; DNA: TGTGCCAGCAGCTTATACACGGGAGTTCAATACAATGAGCAGTTCTTC
V: TRBV3-1/TRBV3-2; size: NA; J: TRBJ1-1; D: NA; CDR3: CASSITWAASTEAFF; DNA: TGTGCCAGCAGCATCACATGGGCCGCGTCCACTGAAGCTTTCTTT
V: TRBV5-1; size: few; J: TRBJ2-2; D: NA; CDR3: CASSLAGPGTGELFF; DNA: TGCGCCAGCAGCTTGGCAGGGCCGGGCACCGGGGAGCTGTTTTTT
V: TRBV11-2; size: NA; J: TRBJ1-2; D: NA; CDR3: CASSSSTGRRGYGYTF; DNA: TGTGCCAGCAGTTCCTCGACAGGCCGACGCGGCTATGGCTACACCTTC
V: TRBV7-3; size: NA; J: TRBJ2-7; D: TRBD2; CDR3: CASSLTGAGGIYEQYF; DNA: TGTGCCAGCAGCTTAACCGGGGCGGGAGGGATCTACGAGCAGTACTTC
V: TRBV28; size: NA; J: TRBJ1-5; D: NA; CDR3: CASSLTAIYSNQPQHF; DNA: TGTGCCAGCAGTCTAACAGCTATCTATAGCAATCAGCCCCAGCATTTT
V: TRBV15; size: NA; J: TRBJ2-1; D: TRBD2; CDR3: CATSTQLAGVGNEQFF; DNA: TGTGCCACCAGCACTCAACTAGCGGGAGTAGGAAATGAGCAGTTCTTC
V: TRBV11-2; size: NA; J: TRBJ2-7; D: NA; CDR3: CASSLTGAAYEQYF; DNA: TGTGCCAGCAGCTTAACTGGCGCGGCCTACGAGCAGTACTTC
V: TRBV5-8; size: NA; J: TRBJ1-2; D: NA; CDR3: CASSSPGVNYGYTF; DNA: TGTGCCAGCAGCTCACCGGGGGTTAACTATGGCTACACCTTC
V: TRBV5-1; size: NA; J: TRBJ2-1; D: TRBD2; CDR3: CASSLVGLAGVGNEQFF; DNA: TGCGCCAGCAGCTTGGTAGGACTAGCGGGAGTCGGGAATGAGCAGTTCTTC
V: TRBV12-3/TRBV12-4; size: NA; J: TRBJ1-5; D: TRBD1; CDR3: CASRGQGDQPQHF; DNA: TGTGCCAGCAGGGGACAGGGAGATCAGCCCCAGCATTTT
V: TRBV7-9; size: NA; J: TRBJ2-7; D: TRBD1; CDR3: CASSLEGTGLRTYEQYF; DNA: TGTGCCAGCAGCTTAGAAGGGACAGGACTCCGTACCTACGAGCAGTACTTC
V: TRBV18; size: NA; J: TRBJ2-3; D: NA; CDR3: CASSLEGAGAQYF; DNA: TGTGCCAGCTCACTAGAAGGGGCCGGCGCGCAGTATTTT
V: TRBV11-2; size: NA; J: TRBJ2-7; D: TRBD1; CDR3: CASSLKGGGYEQYF; DNA: TGTGCCAGCAGCTTAAAAGGGGGCGGTTACGAGCAGTACTTC
V: TRBV27; size: NA; J: TRBJ1-2; D: NA; CDR3: CASSPSGGYGYTF; DNA: TGTGCCAGCAGTCCCTCCGGTGGCTATGGCTACACCTTC
V: TRBV7-9; size: NA; J: TRBJ1-1; D: TRBD1; CDR3: CASSLYPGQLNTEAFF; DNA: TGTGCCAGCAGCCTTTATCCGGGACAGCTAAACACTGAAGCTTTCTTT
V: TRBV6-1; size: NA; J: TRBJ2-6; D: NA; CDR3: CASSEAANSGANVLTF; DNA: TGTGCCAGCAGTGAAGCAGCCAACTCTGGGGCCAACGTCCTGACTTTC
V: TRBV7-9; size: NA; J: TRBJ1-2; D: NA; CDR3: CASSLGGVDYGYTF; DNA: TGTGCCAGCAGCTTAGGGGGCGTAGACTATGGCTACACCTTC
V: TRBV3-1/TRBV3-2; size: NA; J: TRBJ1-1; D: NA; CDR3: CASSQVAGTEAFF; DNA: TGTGCCAGCAGCCAAGTCGCGGGCACTGAAGCTTTCTTT
V: TRBV7-3; size: NA; J: TRBJ2-2; D: TRBD1; CDR3: CASSEGQGNAGELFF; DNA: TGTGCCAGCAGCGAGGGACAGGGGAACGCCGGGGAGCTGTTTTTT
V: TRBV7-9; size: NA; J: TRBJ1-3; D: TRBD1; CDR3: CASSGDRGDGNTIYF; DNA: TGTGCCAGCAGCGGGGACAGGGGTGACGGAAACACCATATATTTT
V: TRBV7-6; size: NA; J: TRBJ2-3; D: NA; CDR3: CASSLEGAAIGTDTQYF; DNA: TGTGCCAGCAGCTTAGAAGGGGCCGCCATCGGCACAGATACGCAGTATTTT
V: TRBV11-2; size: NA; J: TRBJ1-2; D: TRBD1; CDR3: CASSWAAGQGDYGYTF; DNA: TGTGCCAGCAGCTGGGCTGCGGGACAGGGTGACTATGGCTACACCTTC
V: TRBV5-1; size: NA; J: TRBJ2-1; D: TRBD1; CDR3: CASSLSQGSYNEQFF; DNA: TGCGCCAGCAGCTTGTCACAGGGGTCCTACAATGAGCAGTTCTTC
V: TRBV24-1; size: NA; J: TRBJ1-5; D: NA; CDR3: CATSDSGQHQPQHF; DNA: TGTGCCACCAGTGATTCGGGACAACATCAGCCCCAGCATTTT
V: TRBV7-6; size: NA; J: TRBJ2-5; D: NA; CDR3: CASSLGVEGMETQYF; DNA: TGTGCCAGCAGCTTAGGGGTCGAGGGAATGGAGACCCAGTACTTC
V: TRBV30; size: NA; J: TRBJ1-2; D: NA; CDR3: CAWTRRTGGSDGYTF; DNA: TGTGCCTGGACCAGACGTACGGGGGGCTCGGATGGCTACACCTTC
V: TRBV7-9; size: NA; J: TRBJ1-6; D: NA; CDR3: CASSSDILAGSANSPLHF; DNA: TGTGCCAGCAGCTCCGACATCTTGGCAGGGTCGGCTAATTCACCCCTCCACTTT
V: TRBV5-1; size: NA; J: TRBJ2-1; D: TRBD1; CDR3: CASSTGTETEQFF; DNA: TGCGCCAGCAGTACCGGGACAGAAACTGAGCAGTTCTTC
V: TRBV15; size: NA; J: TRBJ2-7; D: TRBD2; CDR3: CATSARGSGSYSYEQYF; DNA: TGTGCCACCAGCGCGCGGGGGAGCGGGAGTTACTCCTACGAGCAGTACTTC
V: TRBV12-3/TRBV12-4; size: NA; J: TRBJ1-5; D: NA; CDR3: CASSFGQNQPQHF; DNA: TGTGCCAGCAGTTTCGGACAGAATCAGCCCCAGCATTTT
V: TRBV10-3; size: NA; J: TRBJ1-1; D: NA; CDR3: CAISLQGMNTEAFF; DNA: TGTGCCATCAGTCTACAGGGTATGAACACTGAAGCTTTCTTT
V: TRBV29-1; size: NA; J: TRBJ1-1; D: NA; CDR3: CSAVTGEAEAFF; DNA: TGCAGCGCCGTGACGGGAGAGGCTGAAGCTTTCTTT
V: TRBV5-1; size: NA; J: TRBJ2-3; D: TRBD2; CDR3: CASTARLAGGPSSTDTQYF; DNA: TGCGCCAGCACTGCGAGACTAGCGGGAGGGCCTTCTAGCACAGATACGCAGTATTTT
V: TRBV5-5; size: NA; J: TRBJ1-5; D: TRBD1; CDR3: CASSWGTGINQPQHF; DNA: TGTGCCAGCAGCTGGGGGACAGGAATCAATCAGCCCCAGCATTTT
V: TRBV24-1; size: NA; J: TRBJ2-7; D: NA; CDR3: CATSEGPWDEQYF; DNA: TGTGCCACCAGTGAGGGCCCTTGGGACGAGCAGTACTTC
V: TRBV18; size: NA; J: TRBJ2-2; D: TRBD1; CDR3: CASSPPGQGAWELFF; DNA: TGTGCCAGCTCACCACCGGGACAGGGGGCCTGGGAGCTGTTTTTT
V: TRBV28; size: NA; J: TRBJ1-6; D: TRBD1; CDR3: CASSLGTGTGTPLHF; DNA: TGTGCCAGCAGTTTAGGAACGGGGACAGGGACACCCCTCCACTTT
V: TRBV9; size: NA; J: TRBJ2-7; D: NA; CDR3: CASSADVQTGTEQYF; DNA: TGTGCCAGCAGCGCAGATGTCCAAACCGGGACTGAGCAGTACTTC
V: TRBV7-9; size: NA; J: TRBJ2-7; D: TRBD1; CDR3: CASSRTTGTELSYEQYF; DNA: TGTGCCAGCAGCCGAACCACCGGGACAGAACTCTCCTACGAGCAGTACTTC
V: TRBV11-2; size: NA; J: TRBJ2-7; D: TRBD2; CDR3: CASSQIGTSGVYEQYF; DNA: TGTGCCAGCAGCCAAATTGGGACTAGCGGGGTTTACGAGCAGTACTTC
V: TRBV5-4; size: NA; J: TRBJ2-7; D: TRBD1; CDR3: CASSFTGTAEQYF; DNA: TGTGCCAGCAGCTTCACTGGGACAGCTGAGCAGTACTTC
V: TRBV28; size: NA; J: TRBJ2-1; D: TRBD2; CDR3: CASRRGRAGEQFF; DNA: TGTGCCAGCAGACGCGGGAGGGCCGGTGAGCAGTTCTTC
V: TRBV5-4; size: once; J: TRBJ2-1; D: TRBD2; CDR3: CASSLSSGRQSDEQFF; DNA: TGTGCCAGCAGCTTGAGTAGCGGGAGGCAAAGTGATGAGCAGTTCTTC
V: TRBV3-1/TRBV3-2; size: NA; J: TRBJ1-2; D: TRBD1; CDR3: CASSQAGDSTYGYTF; DNA: TGTGCCAGCAGCCAAGCCGGGGACAGCACCTATGGCTACACCTTC
V: TRBV3-1/TRBV3-2; size: NA; J: TRBJ1-5; D: NA; CDR3: CASSQGRSNQPQHF; DNA: TGTGCCAGCAGCCAGGGCAGGAGCAATCAGCCCCAGCATTTT
V: TRBV25-1; size: NA; J: TRBJ1-6; D: TRBD1; CDR3: CASSGQGQANSPLHF; DNA: TGTGCCAGCAGTGGGCAAGGACAGGCCAATTCACCCCTCCACTTT